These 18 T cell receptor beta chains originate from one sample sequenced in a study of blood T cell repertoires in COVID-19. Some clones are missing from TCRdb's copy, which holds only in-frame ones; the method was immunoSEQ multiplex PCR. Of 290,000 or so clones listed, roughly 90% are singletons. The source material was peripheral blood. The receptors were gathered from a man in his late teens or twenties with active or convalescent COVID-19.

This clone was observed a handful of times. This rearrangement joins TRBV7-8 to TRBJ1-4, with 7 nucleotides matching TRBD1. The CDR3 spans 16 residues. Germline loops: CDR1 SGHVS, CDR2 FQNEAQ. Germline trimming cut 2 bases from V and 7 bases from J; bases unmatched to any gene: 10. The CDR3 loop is CASSLFGRAGGEKLFF. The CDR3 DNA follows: TGTGCCAGCAGCTTATTTGGCAGGGCAGGGGGTGAAAAACTGTTTTTT.

For the CDR3, the DNA is TGTGCCAGCCTAGCGGGAGACCCCCACGAGCAGTACTTC. Protein product: CASLAGDPHEQYF. The chain uses TRBV7-8 and TRBJ2-7; 10 bases are a match to TRBD2. CDR1 and CDR2 from the germline V gene are SGHVS and FQNEAQ. V shed 8 bases, J shed 5 bases, and the junction held 6 bases outside the gene matches. CDR3 length: 13 residues.

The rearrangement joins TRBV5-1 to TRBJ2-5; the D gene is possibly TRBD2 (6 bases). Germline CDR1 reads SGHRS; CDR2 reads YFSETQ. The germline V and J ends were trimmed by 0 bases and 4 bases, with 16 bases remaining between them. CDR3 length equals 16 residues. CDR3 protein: CASSLDPTSIGETQYF. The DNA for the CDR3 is TGCGCCAGCAGCTTGGACCCGACTAGTATCGGAGAGACCCAGTACTTC.

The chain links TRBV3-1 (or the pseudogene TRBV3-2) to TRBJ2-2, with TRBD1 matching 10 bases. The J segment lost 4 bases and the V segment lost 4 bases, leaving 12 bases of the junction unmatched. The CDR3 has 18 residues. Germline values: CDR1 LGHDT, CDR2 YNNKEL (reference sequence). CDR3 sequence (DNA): TGTGCCAGCAGCCGAACTATCGACAGGGGGCGAAGCACCGGGGAGCTGTTTTTT. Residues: CASSRTIDRGRSTGELFF.

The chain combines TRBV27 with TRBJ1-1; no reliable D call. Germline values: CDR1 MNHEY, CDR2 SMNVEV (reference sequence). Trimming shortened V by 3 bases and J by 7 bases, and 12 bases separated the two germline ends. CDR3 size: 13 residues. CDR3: CASSLSGENEAFF. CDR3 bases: TGTGCCAGCAGTTTGAGCGGCGAAAATGAAGCTTTCTTT.

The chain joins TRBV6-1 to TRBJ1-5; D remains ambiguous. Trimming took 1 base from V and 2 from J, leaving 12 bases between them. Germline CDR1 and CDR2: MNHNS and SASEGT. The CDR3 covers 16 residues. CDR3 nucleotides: TGTGCCAGCAGTGAAGAGGCAGGATCGGGCAATCAGCCCCAGCATTTT. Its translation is CASSEEAGSGNQPQHF.

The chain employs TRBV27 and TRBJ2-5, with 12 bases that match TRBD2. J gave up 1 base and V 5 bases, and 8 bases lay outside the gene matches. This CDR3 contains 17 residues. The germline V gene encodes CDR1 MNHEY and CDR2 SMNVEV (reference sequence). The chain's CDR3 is CASSPRTSGTSQETQYF. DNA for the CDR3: TGTGCCAGCAGTCCGCGGACTAGCGGGACCAGCCAAGAGACCCAGTACTTC.

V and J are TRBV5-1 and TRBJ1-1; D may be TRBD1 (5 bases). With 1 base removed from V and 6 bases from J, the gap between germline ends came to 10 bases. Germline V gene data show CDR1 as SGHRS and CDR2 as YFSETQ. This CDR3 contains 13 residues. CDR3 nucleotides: TGCGCCAGCAGCTTGACAGGACAATCTGAAGCTTTCTTT. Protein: CASSLTGQSEAFF.

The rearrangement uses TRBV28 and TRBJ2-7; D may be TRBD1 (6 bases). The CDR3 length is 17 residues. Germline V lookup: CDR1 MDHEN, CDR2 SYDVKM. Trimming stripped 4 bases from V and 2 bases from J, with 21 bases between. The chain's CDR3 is CASSYQRQGQGTYEQYF. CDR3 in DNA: TGTGCCAGCAGTTACCAACGTCAGGGACAAGGAACCTACGAGCAGTACTTC. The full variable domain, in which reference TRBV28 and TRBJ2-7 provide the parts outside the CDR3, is DVKVTQSSRYLVKRTGEKVFLECVQDMDHENMFWYRQDPGLGLRLIYFSYDVKMKEKGDIPEGYSVSREKKERFSLILESASTNQTSMYLCASSYQRQGQGTYEQYFGPGTRLTVT.

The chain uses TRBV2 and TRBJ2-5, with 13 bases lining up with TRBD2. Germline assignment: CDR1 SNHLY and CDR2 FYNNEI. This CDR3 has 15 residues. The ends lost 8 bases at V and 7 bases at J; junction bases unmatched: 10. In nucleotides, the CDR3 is TGTGCCAGCGGTGGACTAGCGGGGGAAGGGGGGACCCAGTACTTC. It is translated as CASGGLAGEGGTQYF.

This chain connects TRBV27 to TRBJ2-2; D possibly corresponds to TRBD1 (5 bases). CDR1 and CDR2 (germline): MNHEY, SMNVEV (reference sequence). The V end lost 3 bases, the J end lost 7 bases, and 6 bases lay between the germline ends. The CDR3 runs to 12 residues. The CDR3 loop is CASSFRGGELFF. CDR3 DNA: TGTGCCAGCAGTTTTAGGGGCGGGGAGCTGTTTTTT.

The CDR3 DNA is TGTGCCAGCAGCAAACCAGCGGGGGGGGAAAGCACAGATACGCAGTATTTT. Translating gives CASSKPAGGESTDTQYF. This sequence joins TRBV21-1 and TRBJ2-3; TRBD2, the D gene given by the table, was not confirmed from the DNA. TRBV21-1 is tagged as a pseudogene. There are 17 residues in the CDR3.

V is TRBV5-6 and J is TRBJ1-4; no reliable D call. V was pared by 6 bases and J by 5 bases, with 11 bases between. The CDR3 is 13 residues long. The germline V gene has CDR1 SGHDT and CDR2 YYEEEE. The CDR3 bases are TGTGCCAGCACGGACGGGATGAATGAAAAACTGTTTTTT. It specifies CASTDGMNEKLFF.

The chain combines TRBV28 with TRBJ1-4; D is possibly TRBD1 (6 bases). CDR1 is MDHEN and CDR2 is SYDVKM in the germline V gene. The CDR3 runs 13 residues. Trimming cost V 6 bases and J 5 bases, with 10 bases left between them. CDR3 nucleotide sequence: TGTGCCAGCAGGCAGGGGTTGAATGAAAAACTGTTTTTT. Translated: CASRQGLNEKLFF.

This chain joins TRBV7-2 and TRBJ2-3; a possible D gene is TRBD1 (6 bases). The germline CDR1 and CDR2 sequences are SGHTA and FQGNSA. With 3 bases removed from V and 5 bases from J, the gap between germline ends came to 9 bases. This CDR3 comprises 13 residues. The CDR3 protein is CASSLGAKDTQYF. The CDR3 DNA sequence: TGTGCCAGCAGCTTGGGGGCGAAAGATACGCAGTATTTT.

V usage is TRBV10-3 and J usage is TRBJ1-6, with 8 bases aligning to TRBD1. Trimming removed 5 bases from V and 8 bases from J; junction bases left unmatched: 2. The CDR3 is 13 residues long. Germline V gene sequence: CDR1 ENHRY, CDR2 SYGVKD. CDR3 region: CAISQGADSPLHF. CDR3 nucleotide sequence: TGTGCCATCAGTCAGGGGGCCGATTCACCCCTCCACTTT.

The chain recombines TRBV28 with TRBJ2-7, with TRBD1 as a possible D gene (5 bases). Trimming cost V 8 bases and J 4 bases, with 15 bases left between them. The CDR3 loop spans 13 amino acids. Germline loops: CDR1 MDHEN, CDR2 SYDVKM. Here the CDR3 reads CASGRSGMYEQYF. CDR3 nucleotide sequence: TGTGCCAGCGGTAGGTCAGGGATGTACGAGCAGTACTTC.

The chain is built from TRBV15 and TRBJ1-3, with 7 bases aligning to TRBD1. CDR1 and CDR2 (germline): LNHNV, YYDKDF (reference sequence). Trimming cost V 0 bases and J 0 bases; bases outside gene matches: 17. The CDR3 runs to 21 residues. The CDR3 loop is CATSRDPLDRAQTSSGNTIYF. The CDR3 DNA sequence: TGTGCCACCAGCAGAGATCCCCTCGACAGGGCACAAACTTCCTCTGGAAACACCATATATTTT.